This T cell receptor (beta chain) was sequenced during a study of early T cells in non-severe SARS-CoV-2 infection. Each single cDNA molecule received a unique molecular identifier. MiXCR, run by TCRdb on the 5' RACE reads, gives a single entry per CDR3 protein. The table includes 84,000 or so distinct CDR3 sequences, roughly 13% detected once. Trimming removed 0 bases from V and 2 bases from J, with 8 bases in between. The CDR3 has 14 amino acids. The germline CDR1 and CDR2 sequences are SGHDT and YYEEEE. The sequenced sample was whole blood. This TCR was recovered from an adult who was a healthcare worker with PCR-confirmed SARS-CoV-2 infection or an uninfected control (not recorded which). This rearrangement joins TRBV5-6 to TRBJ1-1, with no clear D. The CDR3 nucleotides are TGTGCCAGCAGCTTGGTGGGAAGAAACACTGAAGCTTTCTTT. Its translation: CASSLVGRNTEAFF.